The 13 T cell receptor beta chains reported below all come from one sample, sequenced in a study of spatial heterogeneity in lung cancer. TCRdb ran MiXCR on the 5' RACE reads and lists one entry per CDR3 protein. The sample lists 60,000 or so distinct CDR3 sequences; 6.3% were seen once. The time point is: sample taken at primary tumor resection. This specimen was PBMCs, taken at surgery. The receptors were sampled from a female donor with early-stage non-small cell lung cancer.

This clonotype was seen a few times. This chain uses TRBV20-1 with TRBJ2-7; the D call may be TRBD1 or TRBD2 (5 bases each). Germline V gene lookup returns CDR1 DFQATT and CDR2 SNEGSKA (reference sequence). The length of the CDR3 is 12 residues. Deletions cut 1 base from V and 2 bases from J, with 6 bases between. CDR3 DNA sequence: TGCAGTGCTAGAGGGGGGACCTACGAGCAGTACTTC. Translating it yields CSARGGTYEQYF.

In this sample, this clonotype turned up many times. V usage is TRBV29-1 and J usage is TRBJ2-7; tentatively, D is TRBD2 (6 bases). Germline V gives CDR1 SQVTM, CDR2 ANQGSEA. The germline V and J ends were trimmed by 3 bases and 5 bases, with 11 bases remaining between them. The CDR3 is 12 residues long. For the CDR3, the DNA is TGCAGCGTTGACGGGGAGGCCCACGAGCAGTACTTC. Its translation: CSVDGEAHEQYF.

This clonotype was seen more than once but under ten times. This chain connects TRBV19 to TRBJ1-5; the match to TRBD1 covers 7 bases. Germline lookup yields CDR1 LNHDA and CDR2 SQIVND (reference sequence). This CDR3 has 13 residues. J gave up 11 bases and V 4 bases, and 8 bases lay outside the gene matches. The CDR3 DNA follows: TGTGCCAGTAGTAGAGTCCCGGGACAGTCCCAGCATTTT. It encodes CASSRVPGQSQHF.

This clonotype was detected ten times or more. The chain combines TRBV27 with TRBJ1-4; 7 bases align to TRBD1. V was clipped by 2 bases and J by 9 bases; unmatched bases: 9. Per germline, CDR1 MNHEY and CDR2 SMNVEV (reference sequence). This CDR3 has 15 residues. The CDR3 nucleotides are TGTGCCAGCAGTTTAATCAGGGGGGAAATGAAAAAACTGTTTTTT. Its translation: CASSLIRGEMKKLFF.

This clonotype was seen many times. The chain recombines TRBV29-1 with TRBJ2-1; TRBD2 matches 10 bases. The CDR3 consists of 15 residues. Germline CDR1 is SQVTM and CDR2 is ANQGSEA. J was trimmed by 2 bases and V by 5 bases; bases with no gene match: 6. CDR3 protein: CSVTLAGVPYNEQFF. CDR3 coding DNA: TGCAGCGTTACTCTAGCGGGAGTACCCTACAATGAGCAGTTCTTC.

This clonotype was found a few times. The V call is TRBV24-1, the J call TRBJ2-2; D perhaps matches TRBD2 (6 bases). The CDR3 loop spans 17 amino acids. The ends were cut back, 7 bases at V and 4 bases at J, with 21 bases in the middle. Germline-derived CDR1 and CDR2 are KGHDR and SFDVKD. This CDR3 is CATSQGAFGGSTGELFF. As DNA, the CDR3 is TGTGCCACCAGCCAGGGAGCTTTTGGGGGGAGCACCGGGGAGCTGTTTTTT.

This clonotype appeared many times. The chain recombines TRBV20-1 with TRBJ1-4; tentatively, D is TRBD1 (5 bases). Deletions cut 1 base from V and 7 bases from J, with 10 bases between. The length of the CDR3 is 13 residues. CDR1 and CDR2 (germline): DFQATT, SNEGSKA (reference sequence). This chain's CDR3 is CSARVPGSEKLFF. As DNA, the CDR3 is TGCAGTGCTAGAGTCCCAGGGAGTGAAAAACTGTTTTTT.

The chain has TRBV19 and TRBJ2-1; D might be TRBD1 (6 bases). Deletions cut 6 bases from V and 0 bases from J, with 15 bases between. The CDR3 is 16 amino acids. Germline V gene sequence: CDR1 LNHDA, CDR2 SQIVND (reference sequence). The CDR3 reads CASRDRSYGSYNEQFF. CDR3 DNA sequence: TGTGCCAGTAGGGACAGAAGTTACGGCTCCTACAATGAGCAGTTCTTC.

The chain combines TRBV7-9 with TRBJ1-4, with a weak D call TRBD1 (5 bases). Trimming removed 0 bases from V and 8 bases from J, with 7 bases in between. The germline CDR1 and CDR2 sequences are SEHNR and FQNEAQ (reference sequence). This CDR3 contains 13 residues. This CDR3 reads CASSLAGAEKLFF. CDR3 nucleotides: TGTGCCAGCAGCTTAGCAGGGGCGGAAAAACTGTTTTTT.

This clonotype was observed many times. The V gene is TRBV28, the J gene TRBJ2-3, with TRBD2 matching over 10 bases. CDR3 size: 15 residues. V gave up 5 bases and J gave up 1 base; unmatched junction bases: 3. Germline CDR1 and CDR2: MDHEN and SYDVKM. The CDR3 bases are TGTGCCAGCAGTCACGGACTAGCGGGCACAGATACGCAGTATTTT. Translated: CASSHGLAGTDTQYF.

This clonotype was observed a few times. This chain uses TRBV5-1 with TRBJ2-4, with TRBD1 identical over 10 bases. Germline V gene sequence: CDR1 SGHRS, CDR2 YFSETQ. The CDR3 runs to 17 residues. V shed 0 bases, J shed 0 bases, and the junction held 3 bases outside the gene matches. Here the CDR3 DNA reads TGCGCCAGCAGCTTGGACGGGACAGGGGTAGCCAAAAACATTCAGTACTTC. This gives the protein CASSLDGTGVAKNIQYF.

V gene TRBV6-5 combines with J gene TRBJ2-7; 8 positions match TRBD1. CDR1 and CDR2 from the germline V gene are MNHEY and SVGAGI. The CDR3 length is 14 residues. V shed 6 bases, J shed 7 bases, and the junction held 11 bases outside the gene matches. The CDR3 spells CASSPGQVGREQYV. The CDR3 DNA is TGTGCCAGCAGCCCGGGACAGGTGGGTCGTGAGCAGTACGTC.

This clonotype appeared a few times. This sequence joins TRBV14 and TRBJ1-1; 7 nucleotides line up with TRBD1. Trimming took 2 bases from V and 1 from J; bases not matched to a gene: 1. This CDR3 is 14 amino acids long. Germline loops: CDR1 SGHDN, CDR2 FVKESK. CDR3 DNA sequence: TGTGCCAGCAGCCAACGACAGGGGAACACTGAAGCTTTCTTT. Encoded protein: CASSQRQGNTEAFF.